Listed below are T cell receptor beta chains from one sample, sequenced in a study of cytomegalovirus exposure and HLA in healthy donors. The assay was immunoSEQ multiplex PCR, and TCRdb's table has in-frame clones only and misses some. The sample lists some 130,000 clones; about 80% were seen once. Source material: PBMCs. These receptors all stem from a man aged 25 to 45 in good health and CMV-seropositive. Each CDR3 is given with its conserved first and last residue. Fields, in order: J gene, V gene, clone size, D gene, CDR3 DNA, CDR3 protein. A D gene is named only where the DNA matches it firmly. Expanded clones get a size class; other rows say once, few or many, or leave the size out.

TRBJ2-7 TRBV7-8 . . TGTGCCAGCAGCCCGAGCCCGGGGGGCGGGTACGAGCAGTACTTC CASSPSPGGGYEQYF
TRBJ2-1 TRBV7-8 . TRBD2 TGTGCCAGCAGCCCGCAAACTAGCGGGAGTTACAATGAGCAGTTCTTC CASSPQTSGSYNEQFF
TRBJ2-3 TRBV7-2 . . TGTGCCAGCAGGCCCGGGGGGCAGGGGTGGACAGATACGCAGTATTTT CASRPGGQGWTDTQYF
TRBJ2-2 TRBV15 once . TGTGCCACCAGCAGAGATGGAGGAGGGGACACCGGGGAGCTGTTTTTT CATSRDGGGDTGELFF
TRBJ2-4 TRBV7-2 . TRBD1 TGTGCCAGCAGCTTAGACAGGGGGAAGAACATTCAGTACTTC CASSLDRGKNIQYF
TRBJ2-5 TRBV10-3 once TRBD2 TGTGCCATCAGCGCGGGACTAGCGGGGGAGGGATTAGAGACCCAGTACTTC CAISAGLAGEGLETQYF
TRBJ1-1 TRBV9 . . TGTGCCAGCAGCGCAGGATACACTGAAGCTTTCTTT CASSAGYTEAFF
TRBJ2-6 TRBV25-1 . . TGTGCCAGCAGTGGAGAAACGAGGATTTCTGGGGCCAACGTCCTGACTTTC CASSGETRISGANVLTF
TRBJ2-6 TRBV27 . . TGTGCCAGCGGAAACGACAGGCTTGGGGCCAACGTCCTGACTTTC CASGNDRLGANVLTF
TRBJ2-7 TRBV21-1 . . TGTGCCAGCAGCAAAGTAGGTATTGAAGTCCGGGACAGGGGCTACGAGCAGTACTTC CASSKVGIEVRDRGYEQYF
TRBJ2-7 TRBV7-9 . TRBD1 TGTGCCAGCAGCATCCAGGGGGCCGGCTCCTACGAGCAGTACTTC CASSIQGAGSYEQYF
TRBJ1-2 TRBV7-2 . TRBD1 TGTGCCAGCAGCCCGGACAGGACCCTAGGAGATGGCTACACCTTC CASSPDRTLGDGYTF
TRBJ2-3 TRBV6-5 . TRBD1 TGTGCCAGCAGATCAGGACAGGGGGACACAGATACGCAGTATTTT CASRSGQGDTDTQYF
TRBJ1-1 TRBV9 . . TGTGCCAGCAGCGTAGCCCCCCAGGGAAACACTGAAGCTTTCTTT CASSVAPQGNTEAFF
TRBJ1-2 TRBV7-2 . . TGTGCCAGCAGCTTATCCATGGGGCGAGTCTATGGCTACACCTTC CASSLSMGRVYGYTF
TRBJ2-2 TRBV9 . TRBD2 TGTGCCAGCAGCGCCGGGACTACCCGCAAGAACACCGGGGAGCTGTTTTTT CASSAGTTRKNTGELFF
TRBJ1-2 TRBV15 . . TGTGCCACCAGCAGAGAAGGGGACGGGGGCTATGGCTACACCTTC CATSREGDGGYGYTF
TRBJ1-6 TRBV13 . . TGTGCCAGCAGGTGGGGGAGCGGGAATTCACCCCTCCACTTT CASRWGSGNSPLHF
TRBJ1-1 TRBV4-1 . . TGCGCCAGCAGCCAGAGACAGATGAACACTGAAGCTTTCTTT CASSQRQMNTEAFF
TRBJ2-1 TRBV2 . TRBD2 TGTGCCAGCCAGGGGACTAGCGGGGGTCGCAATGAGCAGTTCTTC CASQGTSGGRNEQFF
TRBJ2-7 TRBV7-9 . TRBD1 TGTGCCAGCAGCTCGATCGGGACAGGCAACTCCTACGAGCAGTACTTC CASSSIGTGNSYEQYF
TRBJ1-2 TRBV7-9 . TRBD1 TGTGCCAGCAGCCCTAGAAGACAGGGGTCCGATGGCTACACCTTC CASSPRRQGSDGYTF
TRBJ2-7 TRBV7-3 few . TGTGCCAGCAGCCCTCACGGGGTTGCCGAGCAGTACTTC CASSPHGVAEQYF
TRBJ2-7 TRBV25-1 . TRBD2 TGTGCCAGCAGTGAAGAAGCGGGGGGGCGTAACGAGCAGTACTTC CASSEEAGGRNEQYF
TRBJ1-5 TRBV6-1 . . TGTGCCAGCAGTGAGTCGGGGAACCAGCCCCAGCATTTT CASSESGNQPQHF
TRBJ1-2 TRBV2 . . TGTGCCAGCAGTGAAGAAGGGAGCTATGGCTACACCTTC CASSEEGSYGYTF
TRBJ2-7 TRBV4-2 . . TGTGCCAGCAGCCAAGAACCCCTCGGGACTCGGAACTACGAGCAGTACTTC CASSQEPLGTRNYEQYF